The 22 T cell receptor beta chains reported below all come from one sample, sequenced in a study of cytomegalovirus exposure and HLA in healthy donors. Generated by immunoSEQ multiplex PCR, the TCRdb table keeps only in-frame clones and is missing some. In the table there are more than 300,000 clones, roughly 90% of which are singletons. Sequencing was done on a sample of PBMCs. The source is a woman aged 18-29 years in good health and CMV-seronegative.

This rearrangement joins TRBV4-1 to TRBJ2-1, with D possibly TRBD2 on 5 matching bases. Trimming shortened V by 4 bases and J by 7 bases, and 11 bases separated the two germline ends. The CDR3 is 13 amino acids. CDR1 and CDR2 (germline): MGHRA, YSYEKL. The chain's CDR3 is CASSRGPANEQFF. The CDR3 DNA reads TGCGCCAGCAGCCGAGGGCCGGCGAATGAGCAGTTCTTC.

This clone was seen a few times. V usage is TRBV19 and J usage is TRBJ2-7, with D possibly being TRBD1 (5 bases). The CDR3 consists of 14 residues. CDR1 and CDR2 from the germline V gene are LNHDA and SQIVND (reference sequence). V was cut by 4 bases and J by 3 bases, with 13 bases left in between. The CDR3, as DNA: TGTGCCAGTAGTAGGCAGGGCATGGTCTACGAGCAGTACTTC. This sequence encodes CASSRQGMVYEQYF. Complete variable domain (other parts from reference TRBV19 and TRBJ2-7): DGGITQSPKYLFRKEGQNVTLSCEQNLNHDAMYWYRQDPGQGLRLIYYSQIVNDFQKGDIAEGYSVSREKKESFPLTVTSAQKNPTAFYLCASSRQGMVYEQYFGPGTRLTVT.

This rearrangement joins TRBV9 to TRBJ2-7, with 8 bases aligning to TRBD2. This CDR3 has 15 amino acids. The J segment lost 2 bases and the V segment lost 0 bases, leaving 4 bases of the junction unmatched. The germline gives CDR1 SGDLS, CDR2 YYNGEE. CDR3 protein: CASSVGSGGPYEQYF. As DNA, the CDR3 is TGTGCCAGCAGCGTAGGAAGCGGGGGCCCCTACGAGCAGTACTTC.

The rearrangement joins TRBV6-5 to TRBJ1-1; TRBD1 aligns across 7 bases. V dropped 4 bases and J dropped 1; count of bases not matched to a gene: 9. The germline gives CDR1 MNHEY, CDR2 SVGAGI. The CDR3 totals 16 residues. CDR3 protein: CASSSRQGPANTEAFF. CDR3 nucleotides: TGTGCCAGCAGTTCCAGACAGGGCCCAGCGAACACTGAAGCTTTCTTT.

The gene calls are TRBV5-1 and TRBJ2-3, with 9 positions matching TRBD2. This CDR3 has 16 amino acids. V was pared by 0 bases and J by 4 bases, with 6 bases of the junction left unmatched. Germline assignment: CDR1 SGHRS and CDR2 YFSETQ. The CDR3 sequence is CASSLAPSGVSDTQYF. For the CDR3, the DNA is TGCGCCAGCAGCTTGGCCCCTAGCGGGGTTTCAGATACGCAGTATTTT.

The chain is built from TRBV28 and TRBJ2-2, with TRBD2 identical over 12 bases. This CDR3 contains 16 residues. Germline values: CDR1 MDHEN, CDR2 SYDVKM. Unmatched junction bases numbered 6, after V lost 4 bases and J lost 6 bases. The CDR3, as DNA: TGTGCCAGCAGTTCAACTAGCGGGAGGCGCCCCGGGGAGCTGTTTTTT. This gives the protein CASSSTSGRRPGELFF.

The chain employs TRBV6-5 and TRBJ1-2, with D possibly being TRBD1 (6 bases). This CDR3 is 13 amino acids long. Per germline, CDR1 MNHEY and CDR2 SVGAGI. Deletions cut 6 bases from V and 4 bases from J, with 12 bases between. CDR3 protein: CASSLGTPYGYTF. DNA of the CDR3: TGTGCCAGCAGCCTCGGGACACCCTATGGCTACACCTTC.

This chain connects TRBV11-1 to TRBJ2-1; 11 bases align to TRBD1. V lost 1 base and J lost 7; bases outside the gene matches: 6. CDR1 is SGHAT, CDR2 FQDESV, per germline (reference sequence). There are 16 residues in the CDR3. The CDR3 loop is CASSLEGTGGRNEQFF. CDR3 coding DNA: TGTGCCAGCAGCTTAGAAGGGACAGGGGGAAGAAATGAGCAGTTCTTC.

This clone has a single count. The chain combines TRBV7-2 with TRBJ1-1, with TRBD1 identical over 10 bases. Germline CDR1 is SGHTA and CDR2 is FQGNSA. After removal of 4 bases from V and 5 bases from J, the junction contained 7 bases not matched to a gene. CDR3 length: 15 amino acids. CDR3: CASSSWDRGGTEAFF. CDR3 sequence (DNA): TGTGCCAGCAGCTCCTGGGACAGGGGAGGGACTGAAGCTTTCTTT.

This clone was detected a few times. The J gene is TRBJ2-7, the V gene TRBV9; possibly TRBD1 for D (7 bases). Germline CDR1 is SGDLS and CDR2 is YYNGEE. This CDR3 is 14 amino acids long. Trimming left V 4 bases short and J 3 bases short, with 14 bases between. CDR3 loop: CASSQGGPLYEQYF. CDR3 coding DNA: TGTGCCAGCAGCCAGGGGGGTCCCCTCTACGAGCAGTACTTC.

The sample holds a few counts of this clone. This chain links TRBV6-1 with TRBJ1-5; 7 bases are a match to TRBD1. Germline lookup yields CDR1 MNHNS and CDR2 SASEGT. The CDR3 runs to 17 residues. The V and J ends lost 2 bases and 7 bases, in that order; junction bases with no gene match: 14. CDR3 sequence reads: CASSEPFRRQGEQPQHF. The CDR3 DNA follows: TGTGCCAGCAGTGAACCCTTCCGGCGACAGGGAGAACAGCCCCAGCATTTT.

The V gene is TRBV6-5, the J gene TRBJ1-3; 7 bases align to TRBD1. The CDR3 is 14 amino acids. The germline V gene encodes CDR1 MNHEY and CDR2 SVGAGI. Germline trimming cut 6 bases from V and 4 bases from J; bases unmatched to any gene: 6. The CDR3 protein is CASSRQGSGNTIYF. The CDR3 region has the DNA TGTGCCAGCAGCCGACAGGGATCAGGAAACACCATATATTTT.

The chain couples TRBV6-1 to TRBJ2-3; tentatively, D is TRBD1 (5 bases). Trimming cost V 7 bases and J 5 bases, with 19 bases left between them. The CDR3 is 15 amino acids. In germline, CDR1 is MNHNS, CDR2 SASEGT. The CDR3 is CASTGSPGRGDTQYF. For the CDR3, the DNA is TGTGCCAGCACCGGCTCGCCAGGGCGAGGAGATACGCAGTATTTT.

V gene TRBV15 combines with J gene TRBJ1-4; the D gene is possibly TRBD1 (6 bases). Germline V gene lookup returns CDR1 LNHNV and CDR2 YYDKDF (reference sequence). V dropped 1 base and J dropped 0 bases, with 12 bases sitting between them. This CDR3 contains 17 residues. The CDR3 loop reads CATSRGGRGATNEKLFF. CDR3 bases: TGTGCCACCAGCAGAGGGGGCAGGGGAGCAACTAATGAAAAACTGTTTTTT. The complete variable domain, with remaining parts taken from reference TRBV15 and TRBJ1-4, reads DAMVIQNPRYQVTQFGKPVTLSCSQTLNHNVMYWYQQKSSQAPKLLFHYYDKDFNNEADTPDNFQSRRPNTSFCFLDIRSPGLGDTAMYLCATSRGGRGATNEKLFFGSGTQLSVL.

This rearrangement joins TRBV9 to TRBJ2-1; 12 bases are shared with TRBD2. Germline CDR1 SGDLS, CDR2 YYNGEE. V gave up 2 bases and J gave up 8 bases; unmatched junction bases: 11. This CDR3 spans 17 amino acids. The CDR3 sequence: CASSVGTSGFGGDEQFF. In DNA, the CDR3 is TGTGCCAGCAGCGTTGGGACTAGCGGGTTTGGAGGGGATGAGCAGTTCTTC.

V is TRBV6-1 and J is TRBJ1-3; 9 bases match TRBD1. This CDR3 has 15 residues. Germline-derived CDR1 and CDR2 are MNHNS and SASEGT. Trimming cost V 6 bases and J 0 bases; bases outside gene matches: 3. The CDR3 reads CASRDRGYSGNTIYF. Here the CDR3 DNA reads TGTGCCAGCAGGGACAGGGGTTACTCTGGAAACACCATATATTTT.

V is TRBV29-1 and J is TRBJ2-7; no firm D call. Germline assignment: CDR1 SQVTM and CDR2 ANQGSEA. The length of the CDR3 is 11 residues. The V and J ends lost 4 bases and 0 bases respectively, with 4 bases between them. For the CDR3, the DNA is TGCAGCGTTGCTAGCTCCTACGAGCAGTACTTC. This translates into CSVASSYEQYF.

The V call is TRBV12-1, the J call TRBJ2-7; TRBD2 was called by the table and not checked on the DNA. TRBV12-1 is recorded as a pseudogene. This CDR3 is built from 16 residues. The CDR3 sequence: CASSIPGTSGTYEQYF. DNA of the CDR3: TGTGCCAGCAGTATACCCGGGACTAGCGGGACCTACGAGCAGTACTTC.

V usage is TRBV2 and J usage is TRBJ2-2, with D possibly matching TRBD2 (6 bases). CDR3 length: 15 amino acids. V shed 3 bases and J shed 2 bases, with 10 bases lying between them. The germline V gene encodes CDR1 SNHLY and CDR2 FYNNEI. In DNA, the CDR3 is TGTGCCAGCAGTGAGGGACTCCAAAACACCGGGGAGCTGTTTTTT. Translated, it gives CASSEGLQNTGELFF.

The genes are TRBV28 and TRBJ1-5; 10 positions agree with TRBD1. CDR1 MDHEN and CDR2 SYDVKM come from the germline V gene. The CDR3 is made up of 18 amino acids. Trimming at V came to 2 bases and at J to 2 bases, leaving 9 bases not matched to a gene. This CDR3 reads CASSLLREGTGGNQPQHF. The CDR3 nucleotides read TGTGCCAGCAGTTTACTTCGGGAGGGGACAGGGGGCAATCAGCCCCAGCATTTT.

DNA of the CDR3: TGCGCCAGCAGCCTCACAGGGCACGAGCAGTACTTC. It yields the protein CASSLTGHEQYF. This chain connects TRBV5-1 to TRBJ2-7; D perhaps matches TRBD1 (6 bases). Germline V CDR1 and CDR2: SGHRS, YFSETQ. This CDR3 spans 12 amino acids. With 4 bases removed from V and 5 bases from J, the gap between germline ends came to 10 bases.

The count of this clone is one. The J gene is TRBJ2-1, the V gene TRBV27; 10 nucleotides match TRBD2. The J segment lost 8 bases and the V segment lost 0 bases, leaving 4 bases of the junction unmatched. Germline loops: CDR1 MNHEY, CDR2 SMNVEV (reference sequence). CDR3 size: 15 residues. The DNA of the CDR3 is TGTGCCAGCAGTTTATCGAGCGGGGGGGCCTATGAGCAGTTCTTC. It translates to CASSLSSGGAYEQFF.